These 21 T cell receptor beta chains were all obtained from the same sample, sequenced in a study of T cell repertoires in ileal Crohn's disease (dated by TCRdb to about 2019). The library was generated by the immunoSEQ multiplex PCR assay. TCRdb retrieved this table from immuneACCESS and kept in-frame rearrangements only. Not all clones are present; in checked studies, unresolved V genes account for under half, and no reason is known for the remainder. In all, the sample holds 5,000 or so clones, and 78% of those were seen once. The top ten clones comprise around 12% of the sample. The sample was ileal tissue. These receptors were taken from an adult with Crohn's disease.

CDR3 region: CASSIDGGNSPLHF. The CDR3, as DNA: TGTGCCAGTAGTATTGACGGAGGGAATTCACCCCTCCACTTT. The J gene is TRBJ1-6, the V gene TRBV19; D gene uncertain. Germline V lookup: CDR1 LNHDA, CDR2 SQIVND (reference sequence). V was pared by 3 bases and J by 7 bases, with 10 bases between. This CDR3 is 14 amino acids long.

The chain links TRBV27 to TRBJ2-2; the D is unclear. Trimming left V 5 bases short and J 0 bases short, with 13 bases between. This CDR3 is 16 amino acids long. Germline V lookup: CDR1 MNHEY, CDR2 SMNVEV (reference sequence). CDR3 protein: CASSLLLFANTGELFF. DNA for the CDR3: TGTGCCAGCAGTCTTCTATTGTTCGCGAACACCGGGGAGCTGTTTTTT.

The CDR3 spells CASSPDTVGNQPQHF. CDR3 nucleotide sequence: TGTGCCAGCAGCCCGGACACGGTGGGGAATCAGCCCCAGCATTTT. The chain employs TRBV9 and TRBJ1-5; D may be TRBD1 (5 bases). From germline, CDR1 is SGDLS and CDR2 YYNGEE. Between the trimmed V and J ends, which lost 4 bases and 4 bases, there was a span of 15 bases. The CDR3 loop spans 15 amino acids.

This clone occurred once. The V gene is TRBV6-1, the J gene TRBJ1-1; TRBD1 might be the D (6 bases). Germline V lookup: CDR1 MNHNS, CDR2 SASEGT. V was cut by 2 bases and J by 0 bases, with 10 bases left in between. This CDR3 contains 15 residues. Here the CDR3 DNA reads TGTGCCAGCAGTGAACACAGGGACCTGAACACTGAAGCTTTCTTT. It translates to CASSEHRDLNTEAFF.

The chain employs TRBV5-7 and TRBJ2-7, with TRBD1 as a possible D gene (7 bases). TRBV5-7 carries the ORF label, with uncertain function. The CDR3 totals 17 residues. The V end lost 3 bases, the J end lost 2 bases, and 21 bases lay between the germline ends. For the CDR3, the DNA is TGTGCCAGCAGCTACCCGGGAGAGGACAGGTTGGCCTACGAGCAGTACTTC. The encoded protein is CASSYPGEDRLAYEQYF.

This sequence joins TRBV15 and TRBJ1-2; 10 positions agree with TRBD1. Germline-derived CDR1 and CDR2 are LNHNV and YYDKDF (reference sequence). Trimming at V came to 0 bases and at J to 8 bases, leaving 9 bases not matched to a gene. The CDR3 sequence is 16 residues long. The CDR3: CATSRDTAGTGEGYTF. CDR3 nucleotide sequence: TGTGCCACCAGCAGAGATACGGCCGGGACAGGGGAAGGCTACACCTTC.

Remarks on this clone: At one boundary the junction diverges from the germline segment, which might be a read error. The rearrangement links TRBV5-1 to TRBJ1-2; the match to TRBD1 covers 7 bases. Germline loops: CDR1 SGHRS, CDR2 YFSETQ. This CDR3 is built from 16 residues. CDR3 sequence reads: CASSSTTGRTKYGYTF. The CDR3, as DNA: TGCGCCAGCAGCTCTACGACAGGGCGTACTAAATATGGCTACACCTTC.

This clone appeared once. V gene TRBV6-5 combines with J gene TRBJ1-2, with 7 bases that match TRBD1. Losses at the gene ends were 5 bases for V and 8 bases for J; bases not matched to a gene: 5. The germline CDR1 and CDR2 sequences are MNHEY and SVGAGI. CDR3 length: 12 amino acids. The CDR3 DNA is TGTGCCAGCAGTCACAGGGGCGGGGGCTACACCTTC. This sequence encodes CASSHRGGGYTF.

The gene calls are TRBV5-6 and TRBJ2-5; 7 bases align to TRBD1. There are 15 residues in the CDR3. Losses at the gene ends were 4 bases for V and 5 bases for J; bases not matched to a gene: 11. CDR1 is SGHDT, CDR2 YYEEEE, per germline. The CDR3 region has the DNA TGTGCCAGCAGCCCTCCCGGACAGGTGACGGAGACCCAGTACTTC. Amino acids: CASSPPGQVTETQYF.

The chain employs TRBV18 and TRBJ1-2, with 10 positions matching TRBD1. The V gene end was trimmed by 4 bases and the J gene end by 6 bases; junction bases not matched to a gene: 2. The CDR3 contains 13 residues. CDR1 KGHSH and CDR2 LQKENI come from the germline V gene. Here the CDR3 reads CASSLGQGDGYTF. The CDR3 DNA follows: TGTGCCAGCTCACTTGGACAGGGGGATGGCTACACCTTC.

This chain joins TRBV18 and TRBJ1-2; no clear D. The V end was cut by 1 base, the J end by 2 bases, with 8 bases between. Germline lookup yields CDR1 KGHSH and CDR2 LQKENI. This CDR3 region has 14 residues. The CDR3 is CASSPLSGNYGYTF. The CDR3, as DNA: TGTGCCAGCTCACCACTGTCGGGAAACTATGGCTACACCTTC.

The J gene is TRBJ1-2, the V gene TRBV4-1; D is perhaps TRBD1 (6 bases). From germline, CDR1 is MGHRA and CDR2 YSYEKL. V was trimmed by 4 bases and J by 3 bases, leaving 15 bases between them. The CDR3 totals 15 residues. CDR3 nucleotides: TGCGCCAGCAGCCGCTTGGGCAGGGGCGACTATGGCTACACCTTC. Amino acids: CASSRLGRGDYGYTF.

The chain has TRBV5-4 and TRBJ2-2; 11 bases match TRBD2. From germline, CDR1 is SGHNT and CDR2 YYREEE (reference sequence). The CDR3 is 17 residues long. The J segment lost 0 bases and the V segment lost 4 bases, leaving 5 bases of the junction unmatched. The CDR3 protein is CASSPGLAETNTGELFF. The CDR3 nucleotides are TGTGCCAGCAGCCCGGGACTAGCGGAAACGAACACCGGGGAGCTGTTTTTT.

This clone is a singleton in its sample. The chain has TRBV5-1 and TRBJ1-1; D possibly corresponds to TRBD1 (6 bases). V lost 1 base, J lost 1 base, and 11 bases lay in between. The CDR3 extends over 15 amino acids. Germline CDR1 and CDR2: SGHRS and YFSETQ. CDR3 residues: CASSLRQGKNTEAFF. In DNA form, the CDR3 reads TGCGCCAGCAGCTTGAGGCAGGGGAAGAACACTGAAGCTTTCTTT. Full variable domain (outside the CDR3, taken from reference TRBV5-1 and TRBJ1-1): KAGVTQTPRYLIKTRGQQVTLSCSPISGHRSVSWYQQTPGQGLQFLFEYFSETQRNKGNFPGRFSGRQFSNSRSEMNVSTLELGDSALYLCASSLRQGKNTEAFFGQGTRLTVV.

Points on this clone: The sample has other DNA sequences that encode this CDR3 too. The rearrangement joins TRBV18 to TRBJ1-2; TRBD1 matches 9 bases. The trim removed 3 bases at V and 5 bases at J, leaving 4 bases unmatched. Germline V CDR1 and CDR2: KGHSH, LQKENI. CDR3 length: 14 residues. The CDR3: CASSPGQGLYGYTF. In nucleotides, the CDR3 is TGTGCCAGCTCACCGGGACAGGGATTGTATGGCTACACCTTC.

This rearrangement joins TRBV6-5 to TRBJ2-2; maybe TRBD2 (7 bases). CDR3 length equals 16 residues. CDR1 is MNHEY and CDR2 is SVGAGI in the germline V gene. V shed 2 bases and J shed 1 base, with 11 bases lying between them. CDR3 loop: CASSYGGGGNTGELFF. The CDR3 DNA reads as TGTGCCAGCAGTTACGGAGGGGGGGGGAACACCGGGGAGCTGTTTTTT.

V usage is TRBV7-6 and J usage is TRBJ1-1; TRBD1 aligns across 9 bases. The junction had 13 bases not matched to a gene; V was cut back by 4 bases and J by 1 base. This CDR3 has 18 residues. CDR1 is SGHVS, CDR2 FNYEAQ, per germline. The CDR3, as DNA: TGTGCCAGCAGCTCTAACAGGGGGCGCGGAGGCCCGAACACTGAAGCTTTCTTT. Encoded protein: CASSSNRGRGGPNTEAFF.

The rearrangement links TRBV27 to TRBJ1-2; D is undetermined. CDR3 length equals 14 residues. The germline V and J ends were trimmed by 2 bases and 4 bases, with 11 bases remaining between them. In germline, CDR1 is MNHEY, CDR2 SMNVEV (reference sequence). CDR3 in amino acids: CASSLQAGLYGYTF. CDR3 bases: TGTGCCAGCAGTTTACAGGCAGGACTCTATGGCTACACCTTC.

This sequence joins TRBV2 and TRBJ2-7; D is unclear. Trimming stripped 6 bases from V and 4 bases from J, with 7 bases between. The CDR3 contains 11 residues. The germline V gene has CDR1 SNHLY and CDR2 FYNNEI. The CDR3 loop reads CASREVYEQYF. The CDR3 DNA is TGTGCCAGCAGAGAGGTTTACGAGCAGTACTTC.

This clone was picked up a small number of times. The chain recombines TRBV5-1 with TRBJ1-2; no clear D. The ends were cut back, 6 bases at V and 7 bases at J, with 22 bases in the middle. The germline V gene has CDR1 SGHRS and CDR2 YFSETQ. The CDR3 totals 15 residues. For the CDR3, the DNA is TGCGCCAGCACCATAGGTGAACCCGAACGGGGTGGCTACACCTTC. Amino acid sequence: CASTIGEPERGGYTF. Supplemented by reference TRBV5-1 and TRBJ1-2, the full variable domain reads KAGVTQTPRYLIKTRGQQVTLSCSPISGHRSVSWYQQTPGQGLQFLFEYFSETQRNKGNFPGRFSGRQFSNSRSEMNVSTLELGDSALYLCASTIGEPERGGYTFGSGTRLTVV.

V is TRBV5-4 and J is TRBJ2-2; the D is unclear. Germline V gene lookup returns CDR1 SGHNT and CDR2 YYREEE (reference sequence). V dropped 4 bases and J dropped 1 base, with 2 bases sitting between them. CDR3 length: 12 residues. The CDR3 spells CASSLNTGELFF. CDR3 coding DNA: TGTGCCAGCAGCCTGAACACCGGGGAGCTGTTTTTT.